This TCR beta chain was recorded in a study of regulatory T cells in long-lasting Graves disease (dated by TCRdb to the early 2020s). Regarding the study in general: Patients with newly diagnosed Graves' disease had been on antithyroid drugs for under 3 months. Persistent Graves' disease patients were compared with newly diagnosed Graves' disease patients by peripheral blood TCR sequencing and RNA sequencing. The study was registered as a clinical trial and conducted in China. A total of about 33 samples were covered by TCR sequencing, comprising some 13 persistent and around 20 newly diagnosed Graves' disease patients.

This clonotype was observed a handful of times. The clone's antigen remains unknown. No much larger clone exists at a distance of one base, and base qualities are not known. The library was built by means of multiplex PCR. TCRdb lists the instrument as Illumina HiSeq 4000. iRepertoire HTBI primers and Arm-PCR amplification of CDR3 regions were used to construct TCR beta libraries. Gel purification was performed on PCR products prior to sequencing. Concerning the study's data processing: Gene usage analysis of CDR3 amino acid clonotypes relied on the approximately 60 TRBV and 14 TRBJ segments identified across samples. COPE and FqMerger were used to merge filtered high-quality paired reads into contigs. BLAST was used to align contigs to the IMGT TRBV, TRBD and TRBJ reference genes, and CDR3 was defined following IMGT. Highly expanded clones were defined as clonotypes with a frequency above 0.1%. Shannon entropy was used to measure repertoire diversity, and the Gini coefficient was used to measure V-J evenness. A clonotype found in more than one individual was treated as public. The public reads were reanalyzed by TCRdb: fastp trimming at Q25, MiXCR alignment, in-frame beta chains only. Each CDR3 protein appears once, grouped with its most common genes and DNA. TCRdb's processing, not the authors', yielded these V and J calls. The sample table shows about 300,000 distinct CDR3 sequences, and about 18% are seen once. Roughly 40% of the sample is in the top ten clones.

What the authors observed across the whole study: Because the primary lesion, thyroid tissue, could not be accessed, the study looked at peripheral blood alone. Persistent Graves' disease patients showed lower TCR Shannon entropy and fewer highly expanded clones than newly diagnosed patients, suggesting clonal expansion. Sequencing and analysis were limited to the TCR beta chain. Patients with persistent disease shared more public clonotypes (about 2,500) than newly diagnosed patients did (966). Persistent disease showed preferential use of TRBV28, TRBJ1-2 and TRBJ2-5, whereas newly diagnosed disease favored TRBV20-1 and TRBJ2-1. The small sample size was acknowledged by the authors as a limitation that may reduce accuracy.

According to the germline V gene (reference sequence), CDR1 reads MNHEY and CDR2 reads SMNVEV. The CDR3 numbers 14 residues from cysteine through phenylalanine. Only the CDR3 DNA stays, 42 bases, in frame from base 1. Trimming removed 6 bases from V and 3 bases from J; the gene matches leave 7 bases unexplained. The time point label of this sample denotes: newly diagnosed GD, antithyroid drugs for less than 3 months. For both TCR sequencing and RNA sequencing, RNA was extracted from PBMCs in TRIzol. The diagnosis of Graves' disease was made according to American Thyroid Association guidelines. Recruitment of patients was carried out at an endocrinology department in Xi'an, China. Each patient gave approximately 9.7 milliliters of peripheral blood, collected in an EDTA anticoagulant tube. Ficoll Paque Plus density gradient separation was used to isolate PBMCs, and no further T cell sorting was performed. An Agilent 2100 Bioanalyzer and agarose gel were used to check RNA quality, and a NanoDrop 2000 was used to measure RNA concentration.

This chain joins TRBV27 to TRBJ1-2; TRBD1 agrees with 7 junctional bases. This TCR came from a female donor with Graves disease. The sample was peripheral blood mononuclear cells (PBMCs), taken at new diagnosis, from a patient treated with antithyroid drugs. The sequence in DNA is TGTGCCAGCAGGGGCTCGGGACAGTACTATGGCTACACCTTC. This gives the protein CASRGSGQYYGYTF.